The T cell receptor (beta chain) described here comes from a study of CD8 T cells in ankylosing spondylitis. Notes on the study in general: Clones linked to disease were reported to show significant enrichment in matched ankylosing spondylitis synovial fluid.

The V gene end was trimmed by 5 bases and the J gene end by 8 bases; junction bases not matched to a gene: 7. CDR1 and CDR2 (germline): DFQATT, SNEGSKA (reference sequence). This CDR3 contains 14 residues. This clonotype was counted between two and nine times. The antigen is unknown. TCRdb called the 5' RACE reads again in MiXCR, with one record for every CDR3 protein. The sample has approximately 290,000 distinct CDR3 sequences, 20% seen once; the top ten hold 3.5%. The sequenced sample consisted of blood, either unsorted or a sorted T cell fraction (not recorded which). The chain links TRBV20-1 to TRBJ2-1, with 12 bases identical to TRBD2. The clonotype was recovered from a female donor with ankylosing spondylitis or in good health (not recorded which). CDR3 nucleotides: TGCAGTGCTCGCTCCGGGACTAGCGGGTATGAGCAGTTCTTC. Encoded protein: CSARSGTSGYEQFF.